This entry is about one T cell receptor beta chain. What this receptor recognizes is not known. No per-base quality is available; no much larger clone lies one base away. These data belong to a study of CD8 T cells in ankylosing spondylitis (dated by TCRdb to about 2017). With respect to the entire study: The study set out to find disease-linked TCR variants by profiling T cell receptor beta repertoires in ankylosing spondylitis patients and healthy donors. The full study cohort was made up of under 30 ankylosing spondylitis patients and roughly 98 healthy donors. Peripheral blood was sampled, and synovial fluid was additionally collected from ankylosing spondylitis patients.

Instrument used: Illumina HiSeq 2500. Quantitative 5'-RACE with molecular barcodes was the method used to prepare the TCR beta libraries. In the source study's methods: Disease-linked TCR variants were identified with a new computational method built on a probabilistic model of VDJ rearrangement. TCRdb handled the public reads itself, with Q25 trimming in fastp and clone calling in MiXCR, and kept productive beta chains. Entries are consolidated by CDR3 protein sequence, retaining the most common genes and DNA. TCRdb's processing, not the study's, gives the V and J calls here. This sample has 250,000 or so distinct CDR3 sequences in its table, and roughly 10% of those were observed once. Under 7% of the sample is in the top ten clones. Summary of the overall study and its limitations: Blood from ankylosing spondylitis patients appeared to be characterized by a TCR beta motif composed of about eight highly homologous amino acid variants. The disease-linked clones showed a CD8+ phenotype and occurred at relatively low frequencies in peripheral blood. The disease-linked clones were reported to be significantly enriched in matched synovial fluid samples from ankylosing spondylitis patients. Some motif variants had previously been reported in the synovial fluid and blood of reactive arthritis patients, which suggests shared mechanisms of disease initiation.

The CDR3 measures 16 amino acids from cysteine to phenylalanine. Solely the CDR3 DNA is kept, with 48 bases framed from the first base. Per the germline V gene, SGHDT is the CDR1 and YYEEEE is the CDR2. The germline ends are 15 bases apart after V is trimmed by 3 bases and J by 1 base. The receptor chain draws on TRBV5-6 and TRBJ2-3, and possibly TRBD1, on 6 matching bases. The sequenced sample consisted of blood, either unsorted or a sorted T cell fraction (not recorded which). The receptor was derived from a male donor with ankylosing spondylitis or in good health (not recorded which). The encoded CDR3 is CASSWDTQGGTDTQYF. The DNA sequence is given as TGTGCCAGCAGCTGGGACACCCAAGGAGGCACAGATACGCAGTATTTT.